The 22 T cell receptor beta chains listed next were all sequenced from one sample in a study of shared T cell receptors in the human thymus. The data were produced by immunoSEQ multiplex PCR, yet TCRdb's version contains in-frame clones alone and is incomplete. The sample contains hundreds of thousands of clones, 75% to 90% of which appear only once. This sample was also put to use in a study of human thymus T cells.

Input material: thymocytes. These receptors all stem from a girl under three years old with a congenital heart defect.

The chain employs TRBV5-4 and TRBJ1-1; TRBD1 aligns across 10 bases. Germline CDR1 reads SGHNT; CDR2 reads YYREEE (reference sequence). J lost 5 bases, V lost 0 bases, and 4 bases had no gene match. CDR3 length equals 15 residues. DNA of the CDR3: TGTGCCAGCAGCTTGGGACAGGGGGCGCGGACTGAAGCTTTCTTT. It yields the protein CASSLGQGARTEAFF.

The J gene is TRBJ2-4, the V gene TRBV27, with D maybe TRBD2 (6 bases). Trimming cost V 6 bases and J 8 bases, with 17 bases left between them. The CDR3 extends over 14 amino acids. CDR1 is MNHEY, CDR2 SMNVEV, per germline (reference sequence). CDR3 region: CASSPFNGGDIQYF. The CDR3 DNA is TGTGCCAGCAGCCCGTTTAACGGGGGAGACATTCAGTACTTC.

The rearrangement uses TRBV11-2 and TRBJ1-1, with D maybe TRBD1 (6 bases). V was shortened by 4 bases and J by 5 bases, with 20 bases between the two germline ends. This CDR3 is built from 16 residues. The germline V gene has CDR1 SGHAT and CDR2 FQNNGV. The CDR3 nucleotides are TGTGCCAGCAGCTCGCCCGAGCAGGGGTCCTGGACTGAAGCTTTCTTT. As protein: CASSSPEQGSWTEAFF.

The chain recombines TRBV29-1 with TRBJ2-1; D perhaps matches TRBD2 (6 bases). V lost 7 bases and J 6 bases, leaving 13 bases between the germline ends. This CDR3 has 12 residues. CDR1 SQVTM and CDR2 ANQGSEA come from the germline V gene. The CDR3 loop reads CSGGGAPNEQFF. The DNA for the CDR3 is TGCAGCGGTGGCGGGGCCCCCAATGAGCAGTTCTTC.

This clone was observed a few times. V gene TRBV28 combines with J gene TRBJ1-6; 9 bases align to TRBD1. The CDR3 consists of 14 residues. Germline V gene data show CDR1 as MDHEN and CDR2 as SYDVKM. V gave up 10 bases and J gave up 2 bases; unmatched junction bases: 3. The CDR3 DNA sequence: TGTGCCACCCGGGACAGGGCCTATAATTCACCCCTCCACTTT. It specifies CATRDRAYNSPLHF.

The chain recombines TRBV5-1 with TRBJ1-3, with D perhaps TRBD1 (6 bases). The CDR3 has 13 amino acids. The V end lost 1 base, the J end lost 8 bases, and 10 bases lay between the germline ends. Germline loops: CDR1 SGHRS, CDR2 YFSETQ. In nucleotides, the CDR3 is TGCGCCAGCAGCTTGTCCAGGGGAGACACCATATATTTT. Its translation is CASSLSRGDTIYF.

The rearrangement links TRBV4-2 to TRBJ2-7; TRBD1 might be the D (6 bases). V was shortened by 3 bases and J by 0 bases, with 15 bases between the two germline ends. The germline gives CDR1 LGHNA, CDR2 YNFKEQ. This CDR3 is 16 amino acids long. CDR3 in DNA: TGTGCCAGCAGCCAGGGGAAGGACAGACCCTCCTACGAGCAGTACTTC. Its protein product is CASSQGKDRPSYEQYF.

The gene calls are TRBV7-9 and TRBJ2-2; no firm D call. Germline-derived CDR1 and CDR2 are SEHNR and FQNEAQ (reference sequence). This CDR3 has 15 amino acids. V was shortened by 2 bases and J by 1 base, with 8 bases between the two germline ends. The CDR3 DNA is TGTGCCAGCAGCTTATTTCCAGGGAACACCGGGGAGCTGTTTTTT. Residues: CASSLFPGNTGELFF.

This chain connects TRBV6-1 to TRBJ2-7; D might be TRBD2 (5 bases). Trimming cost V 2 bases and J 8 bases, with 22 bases left between them. This CDR3 has 16 amino acids. In germline, CDR1 is MNHNS, CDR2 SASEGT. CDR3 bases: TGTGCCAGCAGTGAATCGTGTGTGGAGGTAGGGTACAAGCAGTACTTC. Its protein product is CASSESCVEVGYKQYF.

This sequence joins TRBV10-3 and TRBJ1-3, with 7 positions matching TRBD1. V gave up 4 bases and J gave up 4 bases; unmatched junction bases: 7. This CDR3 comprises 15 residues. Germline CDR1 ENHRY, CDR2 SYGVKD. The CDR3 sequence is CAISGRSDRGNTIYF. Here the CDR3 DNA reads TGTGCCATCAGTGGACGCTCGGACAGGGGAAACACCATATATTTT.

The chain uses TRBV5-4 and TRBJ1-1; D gene unclear. V lost 1 base and J 3 bases, leaving 10 bases between the germline ends. Germline CDR1 SGHNT, CDR2 YYREEE (reference sequence). The CDR3 loop spans 14 amino acids. As DNA, the CDR3 is TGTGCCAGCAGCTTGACAGCAGCGGACACTGAAGCTTTCTTT. As protein: CASSLTAADTEAFF.

The rearrangement uses TRBV27 and TRBJ2-5; 14 positions agree with TRBD2. J was trimmed by 2 bases and V by 5 bases; bases with no gene match: 10. Germline-derived CDR1 and CDR2 are MNHEY and SMNVEV (reference sequence). The CDR3 is 18 amino acids. For the CDR3, the DNA is TGTGCCAGCAGTACGATGGGACTAGCGGGGGAATTACAAGAGACCCAGTACTTC. Translating gives CASSTMGLAGELQETQYF.

This chain links TRBV11-2 with TRBJ2-6; D gene ambiguous. The V end lost 0 bases, the J end lost 0 bases, and 9 bases lay between the germline ends. The germline gives CDR1 SGHAT, CDR2 FQNNGV. The CDR3 sequence is 17 residues long. The CDR3, as DNA: TGTGCCAGCAGCTTAGATCGGTGGAGCTCTGGGGCCAACGTCCTGACTTTC. This gives the protein CASSLDRWSSGANVLTF. Full variable domain (outside the CDR3, taken from reference TRBV11-2 and TRBJ2-6): EAGVAQSPRYKIIEKRQSVAFWCNPISGHATLYWYQQILGQGPKLLIQFQNNGVVDDSQLPKDRFSAERLKGVDSTLKIQPAKLEDSAVYLCASSLDRWSSGANVLTFGAGSRLTVL.

V usage is TRBV27 and J usage is TRBJ1-1, with no clear D. There are 14 residues in the CDR3. V was pared by 0 bases and J by 4 bases, with 9 bases between. CDR1 is MNHEY, CDR2 SMNVEV, per germline (reference sequence). The DNA of the CDR3 is TGTGCCAGCAGTTTATCGGCCGTAATCACTGAAGCTTTCTTT. This sequence encodes CASSLSAVITEAFF.

This clone was recorded a few times. This rearrangement joins TRBV2 to TRBJ1-1; a weak D match, TRBD1 (5 bases). Germline-derived CDR1 and CDR2 are SNHLY and FYNNEI. The CDR3 has 11 amino acids. Deletions cut 6 bases from V and 8 bases from J, with 10 bases between. The CDR3 loop reads CASSPTEEAFF. DNA for the CDR3: TGTGCCAGCAGCCCGACAGAAGAAGCTTTCTTT.

This clone was counted once. This chain connects TRBV5-4 to TRBJ1-1; D unclear. The V end was cut by 0 bases, the J end by 10 bases, with 22 bases between. The germline gives CDR1 SGHNT, CDR2 YYREEE (reference sequence). The CDR3 has 16 residues. The CDR3 DNA reads TGTGCCAGCAGCTTGGATCCAGTTGGGGAGTATCGTGGAGCTTTCTTT. Its translation is CASSLDPVGEYRGAFF. Based on the CDR3 plus reference TRBV5-4 and TRBJ1-1, the full variable domain is ETGVTQSPTHLIKTRGQQVTLRCSSQSGHNTVSWYQQALGQGPQFIFQYYREEENGRGNFPPRFSGLQFPNYSSELNVNALELDDSALYLCASSLDPVGEYRGAFFGQGTRLTVV.

J is TRBJ1-2 and V is TRBV5-6; 7 bases line up with TRBD1. The CDR3 extends over 17 amino acids. J gave up 4 bases and V 3 bases, and 15 bases lay outside the gene matches. CDR1 and CDR2 from the germline V gene are SGHDT and YYEEEE. CDR3 amino acids: CASSCGQDHTRLYGYTF. The DNA of the CDR3 is TGTGCCAGCAGCTGTGGACAGGACCACACTCGGCTCTATGGCTACACCTTC.

V and J are TRBV6-5 and TRBJ2-7, with TRBD1 matching over 10 bases. This CDR3 has 16 residues. V lost 2 bases to trimming and J lost 0 bases; unmatched junction nucleotides: 4. Germline V gene data show CDR1 as MNHEY and CDR2 as SVGAGI. The CDR3 region has the DNA TGTGCCAGCAGTTACAGGGGACAGGGGAGCTCCTACGAGCAGTACTTC. Residues: CASSYRGQGSSYEQYF.

J is TRBJ1-4 and V is TRBV7-9, with 7 bases fitting TRBD1. With 5 bases clipped from V and 8 bases from J, the junction kept 5 bases outside the gene matches. Germline CDR1 SEHNR, CDR2 FQNEAQ (reference sequence). CDR3 length: 13 residues. The CDR3 sequence is CASSSQGDEKLFF. CDR3 DNA sequence: TGTGCCAGCAGCAGCCAGGGGGACGAAAAACTGTTTTTT.

The gene calls are TRBV28 and TRBJ1-4; possible D gene TRBD1, 6 bases. Trimming stripped 5 bases from V and 7 bases from J, with 20 bases between. This CDR3 comprises 16 residues. Germline assignment: CDR1 MDHEN and CDR2 SYDVKM. The CDR3 coding sequence is TGTGCCAGCAGTCTCAACGGGACACTAGGTAGTGAAAAACTGTTTTTT. This translates into CASSLNGTLGSEKLFF.

The CDR3 DNA reads as TGCACCAGCAGCCCCGGGACTAAAGGGGAGGAGACCCAGTACTTC. It specifies CTSSPGTKGEETQYF. This chain connects TRBV1 to TRBJ2-5; the DNA was not used to check the table's D call, TRBD2. TRBV1 is a listed pseudogene. This CDR3 is built from 15 residues.

The gene calls are TRBV27 and TRBJ1-5; D is uncertain. Trimming removed 4 bases at V and 6 bases at J, with 13 bases between. This CDR3 has 14 amino acids. The germline CDR1 and CDR2 sequences are MNHEY and SMNVEV (reference sequence). CDR3 loop: CASSSEEGSQPQHF. CDR3 coding DNA: TGTGCCAGCAGTTCCGAGGAGGGAAGTCAGCCCCAGCATTTT.